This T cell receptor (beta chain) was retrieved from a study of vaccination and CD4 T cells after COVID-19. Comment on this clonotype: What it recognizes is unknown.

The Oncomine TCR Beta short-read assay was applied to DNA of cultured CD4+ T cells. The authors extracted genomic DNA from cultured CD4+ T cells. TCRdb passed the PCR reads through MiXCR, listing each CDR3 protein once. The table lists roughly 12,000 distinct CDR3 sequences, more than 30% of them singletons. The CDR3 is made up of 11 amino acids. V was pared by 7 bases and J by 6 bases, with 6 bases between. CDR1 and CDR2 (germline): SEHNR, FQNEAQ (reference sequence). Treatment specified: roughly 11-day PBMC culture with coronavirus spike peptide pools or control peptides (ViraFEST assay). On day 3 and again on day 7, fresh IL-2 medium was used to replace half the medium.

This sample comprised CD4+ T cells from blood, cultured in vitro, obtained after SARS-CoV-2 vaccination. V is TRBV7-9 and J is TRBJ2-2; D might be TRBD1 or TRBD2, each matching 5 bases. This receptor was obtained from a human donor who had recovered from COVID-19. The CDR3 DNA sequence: TGTGCCAGCATGGGGGCCGGGGAGCTGTTTTTT. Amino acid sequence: CASMGAGELFF.